This TCR beta chain comes out of a study of blood T cell repertoires in COVID-19. Overall study: Sites in the United States, Italy and Spain provided acute and convalescent COVID-19 samples. PBMCs, B-cell-depleted T cells, or T cells provided the cDNA or gDNA that made up the material.

Authors' processing steps: It was from reference gene primer amplification that nucleated cell counts were estimated. Some clones are missing from TCRdb's copy, which holds only in-frame ones; the method was immunoSEQ multiplex PCR. That table furnishes V, J and clone size, whereas the DNA furnished D and trimming. The sample lists some 80,000 clones, less than 85% occurring once. The CDR3 loop spans 18 amino acids. The germline V and J ends were trimmed by 6 bases and 5 bases, with 28 bases remaining between them. Germline-derived CDR1 and CDR2 are MDHEN and SYDVKM. This clone was counted a single time.

The receptor was isolated from a woman older than 75 with active or convalescent COVID-19. Sequencing used peripheral blood. This sequence joins TRBV28 and TRBJ2-5; possibly TRBD2 for D (5 bases). CDR3: CASSQLLLRTRTRETQYF. In DNA, the CDR3 is TGTGCCAGCAGCCAACTACTCCTCCGGACTCGAACCCGGGAGACCCAGTACTTC.